One sample yielded the 3 T cell receptor beta chains listed below, sequenced in a study of cytomegalovirus exposure and HLA in healthy donors. The PCR had 60 Vbeta and 13 Jbeta primers. The data were produced by immunoSEQ multiplex PCR, yet TCRdb's version contains in-frame clones alone and is incomplete. The profile covers about 87,000 clones, with around 70% appearing a single time and 20% to 25% taken by the ten largest. Sequencing input: PBMCs. These receptors were taken from a man aged 25 to 40 in good health and CMV-seropositive.

The chain joins TRBV2 to TRBJ2-7; D may be TRBD2 (5 bases). CDR3 length equals 13 residues. V dropped 3 bases and J dropped 5 bases, with 11 bases sitting between them. Germline V gene data show CDR1 as SNHLY and CDR2 as FYNNEI. The CDR3 loop reads CASSDGRGNEQYF. CDR3 bases: TGTGCCAGCAGTGATGGGAGAGGAAACGAGCAGTACTTC. The entire variable domain, with the rest obtained from reference TRBV2 and TRBJ2-7, is as follows: EPEVTQTPSHQVTQMGQEVILRCVPISNHLYFYWYRQILGQKVEFLVSFYNNEISEKSEIFDDQFSVERPDGSNFTLKIRSTKLEDSAMYFCASSDGRGNEQYFGPGTRLTVT.

The chain has TRBV6-5 and TRBJ2-1, with 8 bases identical to TRBD1. The CDR3 extends over 15 amino acids. V lost 4 bases and J lost 12; bases outside the gene matches: 14. In germline, CDR1 is MNHEY, CDR2 SVGAGI. CDR3 residues: CASSSVPGQDHGQFF. The CDR3, as DNA: TGTGCCAGCAGTTCCGTCCCGGGACAGGACCATGGGCAGTTCTTC.

CDR3 loop: CASSLTGAINQPQHF. CDR3 coding DNA: TGTGCCAGCAGCTTAACAGGGGCGATTAATCAGCCCCAGCATTTT. The chain employs TRBV6-5 and TRBJ1-5; TRBD1 matches at 7 bases. The trim removed 6 bases at V and 4 bases at J, leaving 9 bases unmatched. The CDR3 is made up of 15 amino acids. Germline lookup yields CDR1 MNHEY and CDR2 SVGAGI.